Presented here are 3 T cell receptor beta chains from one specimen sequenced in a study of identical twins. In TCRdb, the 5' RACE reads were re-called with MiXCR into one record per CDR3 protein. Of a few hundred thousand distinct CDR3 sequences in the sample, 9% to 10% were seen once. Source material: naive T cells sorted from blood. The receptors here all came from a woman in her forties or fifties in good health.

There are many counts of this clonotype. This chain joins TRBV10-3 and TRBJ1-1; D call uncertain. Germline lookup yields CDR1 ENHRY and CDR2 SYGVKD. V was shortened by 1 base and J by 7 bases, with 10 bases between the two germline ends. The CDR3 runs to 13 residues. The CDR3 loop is CAISEFRSDEAFF. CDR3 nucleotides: TGTGCCATCAGTGAGTTTAGGAGCGATGAAGCTTTCTTT.

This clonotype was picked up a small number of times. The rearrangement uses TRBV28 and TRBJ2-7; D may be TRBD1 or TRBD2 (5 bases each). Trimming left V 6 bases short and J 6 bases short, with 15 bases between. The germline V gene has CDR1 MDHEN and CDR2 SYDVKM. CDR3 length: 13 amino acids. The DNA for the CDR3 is TGTGCCAGCAGCCCTGGGGGTAGCAGCGAGCAGTACGTC. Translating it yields CASSPGGSSEQYV.

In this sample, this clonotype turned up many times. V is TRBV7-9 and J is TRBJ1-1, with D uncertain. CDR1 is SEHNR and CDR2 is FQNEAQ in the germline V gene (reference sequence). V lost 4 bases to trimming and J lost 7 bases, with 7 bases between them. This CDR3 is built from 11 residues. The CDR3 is CASSSPIEAFF. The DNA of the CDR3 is TGTGCCAGCAGCTCGCCGATTGAAGCTTTCTTT.